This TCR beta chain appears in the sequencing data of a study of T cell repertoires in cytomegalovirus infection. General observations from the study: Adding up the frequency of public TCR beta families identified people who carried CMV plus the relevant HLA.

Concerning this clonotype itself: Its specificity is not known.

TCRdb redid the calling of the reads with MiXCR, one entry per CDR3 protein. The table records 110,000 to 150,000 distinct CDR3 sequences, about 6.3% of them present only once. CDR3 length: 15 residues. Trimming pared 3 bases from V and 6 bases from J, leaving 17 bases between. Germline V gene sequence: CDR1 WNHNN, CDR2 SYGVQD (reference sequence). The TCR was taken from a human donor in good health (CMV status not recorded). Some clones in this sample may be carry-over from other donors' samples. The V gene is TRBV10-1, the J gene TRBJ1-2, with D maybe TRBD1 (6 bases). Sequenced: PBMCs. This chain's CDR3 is CASSDPNWTEDGYTF. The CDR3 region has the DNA TGCGCCAGCAGTGACCCTAACTGGACAGAGGATGGCTACACCTTC.